Sequencing of this TCR beta chain was carried out in a study of response to subunit inactivated influenza vaccine. Study observations and caveats: It was the authors' suggestion that each seasonal influenza vaccination recruits few new T cells.

TCRdb recomputed calls from the RT-PCR reads with MiXCR, one row per CDR3 protein. Found here are 710,000 or so distinct CDR3 sequences, more than 15% of them singletons; the top ten hold around 10%. The CDR3 spans 13 residues. The V end was cut by 6 bases, the J end by 8 bases, with 17 bases between. CDR1 MNHNY and CDR2 SVGAGI come from the germline V gene (reference sequence). Points on this clonotype: Its target is not known.

The rearrangement links TRBV6-6 to TRBJ2-7, with D tentatively TRBD1 or TRBD2 (5 bases each). The receptor comes from a middle-aged man who received an inactivated influenza vaccine. Sample: PBMCs from blood, taken approximately 12 days after vaccination. The CDR3, as DNA: TGTGCCAGCAGCCCAGACTTTACGGGACAGCAGTACTTC. As protein: CASSPDFTGQQYF.